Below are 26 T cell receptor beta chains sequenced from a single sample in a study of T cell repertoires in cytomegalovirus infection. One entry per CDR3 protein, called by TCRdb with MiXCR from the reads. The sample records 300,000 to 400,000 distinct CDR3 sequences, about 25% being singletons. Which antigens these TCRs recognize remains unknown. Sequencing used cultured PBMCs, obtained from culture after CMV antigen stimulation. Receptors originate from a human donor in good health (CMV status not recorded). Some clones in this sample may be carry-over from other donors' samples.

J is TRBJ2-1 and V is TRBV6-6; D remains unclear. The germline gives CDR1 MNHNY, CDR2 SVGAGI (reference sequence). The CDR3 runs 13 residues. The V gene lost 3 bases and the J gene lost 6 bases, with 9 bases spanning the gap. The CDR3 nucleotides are TGTGCCAGCAGTTATGGTCTGGGCAATGAGCAGTTCTTC. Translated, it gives CASSYGLGNEQFF.

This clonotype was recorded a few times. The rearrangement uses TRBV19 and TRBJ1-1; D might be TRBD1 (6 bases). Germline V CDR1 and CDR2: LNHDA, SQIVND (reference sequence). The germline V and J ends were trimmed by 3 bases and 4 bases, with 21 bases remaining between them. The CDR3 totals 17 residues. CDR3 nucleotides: TGTGCCAGTAGTATGCGCAGAGGGGGGCCTAGAGGCACTGAAGCTTTCTTT. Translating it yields CASSMRRGGPRGTEAFF.

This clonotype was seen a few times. As DNA, the CDR3 is TGTGCCAGCTCACCAGACAGGGGTTCACCCCTCCACTTT. Its protein is CASSPDRGSPLHF. The V gene is TRBV18, the J gene TRBJ1-6; 8 nucleotides match TRBD1. CDR1 and CDR2 (germline): KGHSH, LQKENI. V shed 2 bases, J shed 9 bases, and the junction held 0 bases outside the gene matches. This CDR3 comprises 13 residues.

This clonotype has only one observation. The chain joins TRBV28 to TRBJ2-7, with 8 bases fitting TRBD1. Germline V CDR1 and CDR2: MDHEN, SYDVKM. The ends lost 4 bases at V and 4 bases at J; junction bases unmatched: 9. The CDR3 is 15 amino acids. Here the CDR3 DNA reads TGTGCCAGCAGTTCGACAGGGACAGGCCTTTACGAGCAGTACTTC. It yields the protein CASSSTGTGLYEQYF.

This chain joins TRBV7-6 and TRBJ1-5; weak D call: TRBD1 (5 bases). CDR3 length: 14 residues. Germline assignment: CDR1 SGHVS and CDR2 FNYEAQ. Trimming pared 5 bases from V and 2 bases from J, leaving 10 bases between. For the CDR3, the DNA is TGTGCCAGCAGCGCAGACAGTGGCAATCAGCCCCAGCATTTT. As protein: CASSADSGNQPQHF.

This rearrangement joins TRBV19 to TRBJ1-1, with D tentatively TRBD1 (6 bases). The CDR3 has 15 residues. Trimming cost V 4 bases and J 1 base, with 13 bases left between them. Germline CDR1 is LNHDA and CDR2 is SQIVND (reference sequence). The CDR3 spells CASSRRTAGNTEAFF. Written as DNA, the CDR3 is TGTGCCAGTAGTAGGAGGACAGCGGGGAACACTGAAGCTTTCTTT.

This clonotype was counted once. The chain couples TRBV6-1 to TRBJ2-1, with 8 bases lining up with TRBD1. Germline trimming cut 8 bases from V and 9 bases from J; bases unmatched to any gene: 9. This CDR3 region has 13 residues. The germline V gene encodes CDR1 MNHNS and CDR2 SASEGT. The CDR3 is CASGLTGGGEQFF. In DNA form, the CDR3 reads TGTGCCAGCGGACTCACAGGGGGAGGTGAGCAGTTCTTC.

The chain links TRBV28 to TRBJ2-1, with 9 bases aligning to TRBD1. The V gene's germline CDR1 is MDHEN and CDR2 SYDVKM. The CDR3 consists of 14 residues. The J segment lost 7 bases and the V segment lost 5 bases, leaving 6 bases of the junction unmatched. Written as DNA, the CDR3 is TGTGCCAGCAGTACAGGGGGCGAGTGGAATGAGCAGTTCTTC. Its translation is CASSTGGEWNEQFF. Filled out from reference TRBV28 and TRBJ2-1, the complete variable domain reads DVKVTQSSRYLVKRTGEKVFLECVQDMDHENMFWYRQDPGLGLRLIYFSYDVKMKEKGDIPEGYSVSREKKERFSLILESASTNQTSMYLCASSTGGEWNEQFFGPGTRLTVL.

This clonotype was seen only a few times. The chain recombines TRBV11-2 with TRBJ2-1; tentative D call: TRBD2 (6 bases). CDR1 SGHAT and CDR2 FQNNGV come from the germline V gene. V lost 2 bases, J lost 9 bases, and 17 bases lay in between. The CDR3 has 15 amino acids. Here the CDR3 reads CASSLRDWSLGEQFF. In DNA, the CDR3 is TGTGCCAGCAGCTTACGGGACTGGAGTCTGGGTGAGCAGTTCTTC.

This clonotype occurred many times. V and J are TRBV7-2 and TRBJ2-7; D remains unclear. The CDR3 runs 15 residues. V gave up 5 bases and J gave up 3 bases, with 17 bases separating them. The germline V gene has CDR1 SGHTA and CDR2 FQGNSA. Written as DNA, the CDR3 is TGTGCCAGCAGCCCCCCCCTCTACAGATACTACGAGCAGTACTTC. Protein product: CASSPPLYRYYEQYF. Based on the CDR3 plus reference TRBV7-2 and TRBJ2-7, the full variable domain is GAGVSQSPSNKVTEKGKDVELRCDPISGHTALYWYRQSLGQGLEFLIYFQGNSAPDKSGLPSDRFSAERTGGSVSTLTIQRTQQEDSAVYLCASSPPLYRYYEQYFGPGTRLTVT.

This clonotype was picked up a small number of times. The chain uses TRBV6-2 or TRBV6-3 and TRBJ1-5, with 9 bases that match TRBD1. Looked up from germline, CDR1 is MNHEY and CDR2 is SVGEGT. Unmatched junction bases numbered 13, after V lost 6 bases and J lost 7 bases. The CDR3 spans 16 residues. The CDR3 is CASSYTDRGGGQPQHF. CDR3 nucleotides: TGTGCCAGCAGCTATACGGACAGGGGAGGAGGGCAGCCCCAGCATTTT.

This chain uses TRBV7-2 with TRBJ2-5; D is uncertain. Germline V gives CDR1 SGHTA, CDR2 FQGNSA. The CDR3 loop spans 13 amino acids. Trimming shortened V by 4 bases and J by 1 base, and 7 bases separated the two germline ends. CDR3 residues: CASSSPPQETQYF. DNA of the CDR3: TGTGCCAGCAGCTCCCCGCCCCAAGAGACCCAGTACTTC.

The chain's CDR3 is CASSISGSVNEQFF. The CDR3 DNA reads as TGTGCCAGTAGTATATCCGGGAGTGTCAATGAGCAGTTCTTC. The chain couples TRBV19 to TRBJ2-1; tentative D call: TRBD2 (6 bases). The germline V gene encodes CDR1 LNHDA and CDR2 SQIVND (reference sequence). The CDR3 is 14 residues long. The V end lost 2 bases, the J end lost 6 bases, and 11 bases lay between the germline ends. Together with reference TRBV19 and TRBJ2-1, the CDR3 gives the full variable domain: DGGITQSPKYLFRKEGQNVTLSCEQNLNHDAMYWYRQDPGQGLRLIYYSQIVNDFQKGDIAEGYSVSREKKESFPLTVTSAQKNPTAFYLCASSISGSVNEQFFGPGTRLTVL.

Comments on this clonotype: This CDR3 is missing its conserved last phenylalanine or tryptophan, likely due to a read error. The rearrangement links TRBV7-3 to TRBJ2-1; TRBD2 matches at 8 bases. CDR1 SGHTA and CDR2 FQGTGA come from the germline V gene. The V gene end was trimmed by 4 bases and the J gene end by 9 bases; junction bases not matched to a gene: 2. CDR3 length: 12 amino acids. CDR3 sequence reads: CASSSGTSEQFL. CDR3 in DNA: TGTGCCAGCAGCTCCGGGACTAGTGAGCAGTTCTTA.

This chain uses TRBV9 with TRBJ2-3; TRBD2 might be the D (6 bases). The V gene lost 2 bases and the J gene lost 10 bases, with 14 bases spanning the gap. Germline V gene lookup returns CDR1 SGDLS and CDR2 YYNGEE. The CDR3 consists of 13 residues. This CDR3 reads CASSVNSGVAQYF. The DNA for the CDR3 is TGTGCCAGCAGCGTTAACTCGGGAGTGGCGCAGTATTTT.

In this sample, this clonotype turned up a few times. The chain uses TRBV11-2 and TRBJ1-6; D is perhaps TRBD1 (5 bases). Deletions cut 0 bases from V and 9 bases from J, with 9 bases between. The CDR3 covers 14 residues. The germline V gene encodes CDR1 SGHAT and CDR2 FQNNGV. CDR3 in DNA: TGTGCCAGCAGCTTAGAAGGGACGGGTTCACCCCTCCACTTT. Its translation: CASSLEGTGSPLHF.

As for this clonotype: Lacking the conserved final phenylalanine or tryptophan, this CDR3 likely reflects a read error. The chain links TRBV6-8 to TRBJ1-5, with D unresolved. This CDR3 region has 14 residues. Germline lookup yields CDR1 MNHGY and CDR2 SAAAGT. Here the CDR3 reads CASIYSDSNQPQHV. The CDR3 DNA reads TGTGCCAGCATTTACTCTGATAGCAATCAGCCCCAGCATGTT.

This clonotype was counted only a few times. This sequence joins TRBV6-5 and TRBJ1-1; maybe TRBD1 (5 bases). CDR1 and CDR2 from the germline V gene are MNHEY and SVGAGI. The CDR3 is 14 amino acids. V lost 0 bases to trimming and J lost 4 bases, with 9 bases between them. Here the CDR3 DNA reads TGTGCCAGCAGTTACTCAGGGGACGGCACTGAAGCTTTCTTT. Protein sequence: CASSYSGDGTEAFF.

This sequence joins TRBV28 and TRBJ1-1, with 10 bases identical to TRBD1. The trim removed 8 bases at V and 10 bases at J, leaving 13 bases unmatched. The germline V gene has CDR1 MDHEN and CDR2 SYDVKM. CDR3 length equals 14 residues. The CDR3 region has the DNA TGTGCCAGCGGCTTCGGGACAGGGGCTGAGGGAGCTTTCTTT. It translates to CASGFGTGAEGAFF.

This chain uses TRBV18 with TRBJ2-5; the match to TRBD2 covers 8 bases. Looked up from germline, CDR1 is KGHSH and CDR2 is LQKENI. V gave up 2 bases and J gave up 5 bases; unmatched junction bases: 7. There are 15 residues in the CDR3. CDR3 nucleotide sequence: TGTGCCAGCTCACCATCTACTAGCGGTCGGGAGACCCAGTACTTC. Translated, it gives CASSPSTSGRETQYF. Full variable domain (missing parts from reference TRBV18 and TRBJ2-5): NAGVMQNPRHLVRRRGQEARLRCSPMKGHSHVYWYRQLPEEGLKFMVYLQKENIIDESGMPKERFSAEFPKEGPSILRIQQVVRGDSAAYFCASSPSTSGRETQYFGPGTRLLVL.

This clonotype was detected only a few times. Written as DNA, the CDR3 is TGTGCCAGCAGCTTTACAGGGGTGACCGGGGAGCTGTTTTTT. It yields the protein CASSFTGVTGELFF. The V and J genes are TRBV5-4 and TRBJ2-2; 7 bases line up with TRBD1. The CDR3 has 14 residues. Unmatched junction bases numbered 3, after V lost 2 bases and J lost 5 bases. Germline V gene lookup returns CDR1 SGHNT and CDR2 YYREEE (reference sequence).

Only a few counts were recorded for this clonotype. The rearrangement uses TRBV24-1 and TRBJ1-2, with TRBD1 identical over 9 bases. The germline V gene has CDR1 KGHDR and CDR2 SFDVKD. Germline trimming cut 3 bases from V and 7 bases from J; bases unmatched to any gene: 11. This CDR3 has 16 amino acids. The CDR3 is CATSDPAGTGIFGYTF. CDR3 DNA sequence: TGTGCCACCAGTGATCCGGCCGGGACAGGGATTTTTGGCTACACCTTC.

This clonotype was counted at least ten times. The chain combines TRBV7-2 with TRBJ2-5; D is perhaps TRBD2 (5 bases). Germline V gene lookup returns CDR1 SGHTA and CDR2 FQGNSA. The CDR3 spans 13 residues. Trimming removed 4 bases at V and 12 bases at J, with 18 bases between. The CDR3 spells CASSSSVRANEYF. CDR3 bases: TGTGCCAGCAGCTCCAGTGTGAGGGCGAACGAGTACTTC. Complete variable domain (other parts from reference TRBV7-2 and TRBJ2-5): GAGVSQSPSNKVTEKGKDVELRCDPISGHTALYWYRQSLGQGLEFLIYFQGNSAPDKSGLPSDRFSAERTGGSVSTLTIQRTQQEDSAVYLCASSSSVRANEYFGPGTRLLVL.

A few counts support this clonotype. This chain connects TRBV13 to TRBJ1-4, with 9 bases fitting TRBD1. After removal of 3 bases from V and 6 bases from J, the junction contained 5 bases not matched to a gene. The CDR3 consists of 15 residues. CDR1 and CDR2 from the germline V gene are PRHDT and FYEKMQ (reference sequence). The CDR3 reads CASSFSGTGHEKLFF. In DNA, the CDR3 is TGTGCCAGCAGCTTTTCCGGGACAGGGCATGAAAAACTGTTTTTT.

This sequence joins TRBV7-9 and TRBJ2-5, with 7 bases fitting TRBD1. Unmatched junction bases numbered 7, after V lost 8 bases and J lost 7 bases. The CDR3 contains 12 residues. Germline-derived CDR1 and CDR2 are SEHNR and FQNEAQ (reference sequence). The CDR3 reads CASGDSSGTQYF. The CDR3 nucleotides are TGTGCCAGCGGGGACAGTTCGGGGACCCAGTACTTC.

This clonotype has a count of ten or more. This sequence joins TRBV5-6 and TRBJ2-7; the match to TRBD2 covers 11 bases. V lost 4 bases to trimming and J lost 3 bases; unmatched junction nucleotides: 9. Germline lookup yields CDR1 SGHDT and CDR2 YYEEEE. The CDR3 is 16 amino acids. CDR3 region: CASSTHHSGRGYEQYF. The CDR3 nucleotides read TGTGCCAGCAGCACACACCATAGCGGGAGGGGCTACGAGCAGTACTTC.